This paragraph reports one T cell receptor beta chain. The antigen is undetermined. Autoimmune disease history or systemic immunosuppression excluded patients. This specimen comes from a study of OX40 agonist ivuxolimab in advanced cancers. Study-wide background: The group had a mean age of 60 years, ranged from 23 to 79, and was 80% to 85% male. Whole-study findings and limits: Clonal expansion by week 6 occurred in CD4+ and CD8+ blood T cells (at 0.1 to 3.0 mg/kg). Clonal expansion in partial responders at 0.1-3.0 mg/kg ranked among the lowest.

V was pared by 0 bases and J by 2 bases, with 9 bases between. Germline lookup yields CDR1 LGHNA and CDR2 YNFKEQ. The length of the CDR3 is 15 residues. Some clones are missing from TCRdb's copy, which holds only in-frame ones; the method was immunoSEQ multiplex PCR. This table has tens of thousands of clones, about 77% appearing once. The receptor was isolated from an adult with an advanced solid tumor such as melanoma, head and neck, liver or kidney cancer. V gene TRBV4-2 combines with J gene TRBJ2-3; D is unclear. The specimen comprised CD4+ or CD8+ T cells sorted from blood, sampled in a trial of the OX40 agonist ivuxolimab. CDR3 sequence reads: CASSQDETDTDTQYF. The CDR3 region has the DNA TGTGCCAGCAGCCAAGATGAGACGGACACAGATACGCAGTATTTT.